One sample yielded the 26 T cell receptor beta chains listed below, sequenced in a study of blood T cell repertoires in COVID-19. This table comes from immunoSEQ multiplex PCR, and its TCRdb copy is limited to in-frame clones, with some not included. This table has fewer than 350,000 clones, about four fifths appearing once. Material: peripheral blood. The origin of the receptors is a woman in her sixties or seventies with active or convalescent COVID-19.

V usage is TRBV10-3 and J usage is TRBJ1-3, with TRBD1 matching over 9 bases. Germline values: CDR1 ENHRY, CDR2 SYGVKD. The CDR3 runs 16 residues. J was trimmed by 1 base and V by 6 bases; bases with no gene match: 7. The CDR3 is CAISGQGISSGNTIYF. The CDR3 nucleotides are TGTGCCATCAGCGGACAGGGGATATCATCTGGAAACACCATATATTTT.

V is TRBV7-2 and J is TRBJ2-5, with D perhaps matching TRBD2 (6 bases). V gave up 5 bases and J gave up 7 bases, with 17 bases separating them. The germline V gene has CDR1 SGHTA and CDR2 FQGNSA. CDR3 length: 14 amino acids. The CDR3 DNA reads TGTGCCAGCAGCCAAGGGAGGCAGGTGGGGACCCAGTACTTC. Translation gives CASSQGRQVGTQYF.

The V and J genes are TRBV5-6 and TRBJ2-2; 7 bases line up with TRBD2. The J segment lost 2 bases and the V segment lost 3 bases, leaving 7 bases of the junction unmatched. The CDR3 spans 16 residues. The germline CDR1 and CDR2 sequences are SGHDT and YYEEEE. The CDR3 bases are TGTGCCAGCAGCTCGGGGGGACCCTTAAACACCGGGGAGCTGTTTTTT. Translation gives CASSSGGPLNTGELFF.

This chain joins TRBV28 and TRBJ2-2; D possibly corresponds to TRBD2 (6 bases). The V end was cut by 6 bases, the J end by 6 bases, with 11 bases between. Germline V lookup: CDR1 MDHEN, CDR2 SYDVKM. The CDR3 sequence is 13 residues long. The CDR3 here is CASRASESGELFF. The CDR3 coding sequence is TGTGCCAGCAGGGCTAGCGAGTCCGGGGAGCTGTTTTTT. Full variable domain (remainder filled in from reference TRBV28 and TRBJ2-2): DVKVTQSSRYLVKRTGEKVFLECVQDMDHENMFWYRQDPGLGLRLIYFSYDVKMKEKGDIPEGYSVSREKKERFSLILESASTNQTSMYLCASRASESGELFFGEGSRLTVL.

The V gene is TRBV6-2 or TRBV6-3, the J gene TRBJ2-1, with D possibly TRBD2 on 6 matching bases. From germline, CDR1 is MNHEY and CDR2 SVGEGT. Trimming removed 5 bases at V and 6 bases at J, with 11 bases between. The CDR3 totals 13 residues. The CDR3 is CASSLKRANEQFF. The CDR3 nucleotides are TGTGCCAGCAGTCTTAAGCGGGCCAATGAGCAGTTCTTC.

The chain employs TRBV19 and TRBJ1-2; 7 bases fit TRBD1. The germline V gene has CDR1 LNHDA and CDR2 SQIVND (reference sequence). The length of the CDR3 is 13 residues. Trimming cost V 5 bases and J 5 bases; bases outside gene matches: 5. The CDR3 is CASSVGQAYGYTF. In DNA, the CDR3 is TGTGCCAGTAGTGTCGGACAGGCTTATGGCTACACCTTC.

V gene TRBV29-1 combines with J gene TRBJ2-3; 11 nucleotides agree with TRBD1. Germline V lookup: CDR1 SQVTM, CDR2 ANQGSEA. CDR3 size: 15 residues. After removal of 3 bases from V and 6 bases from J, the junction contained 8 bases not matched to a gene. This CDR3 reads CSVDAGTGGTDTQYF. The CDR3 DNA sequence: TGCAGCGTTGACGCCGGGACAGGGGGGACGGATACGCAGTATTTT.

A remark on this clone: Other nucleotide sequences from this sample produce the same CDR3. The genes are TRBV9 and TRBJ1-3, with D possibly matching TRBD1 (5 bases). The CDR3 length is 15 residues. V was cut by 2 bases and J by 1 base, with 10 bases left in between. Germline lookup yields CDR1 SGDLS and CDR2 YYNGEE. The CDR3, as DNA: TGTGCCAGCAGCGTGGAGGGGAGTTCTGGAAACACCATATATTTT. Its translation is CASSVEGSSGNTIYF.

The V and J genes are TRBV10-1 and TRBJ2-1, with 7 positions matching TRBD1. Germline loops: CDR1 WNHNN, CDR2 SYGVQD (reference sequence). Germline trimming cut 3 bases from V and 7 bases from J; bases unmatched to any gene: 12. The CDR3 sequence is 16 residues long. The CDR3 coding sequence is TGCGCCAGCAGTGATAGGAGTCAGGGGGAGAGGAATGAGCAGTTCTTC. Amino acids: CASSDRSQGERNEQFF.

CDR3 in amino acids: CASSLWLAAETQYF. CDR3 nucleotides: TGTGCCAGCAGCTTGTGGCTAGCTGCGGAGACCCAGTACTTC. The genes are TRBV5-6 and TRBJ2-5; D may be TRBD2 (5 bases). This CDR3 is 14 amino acids long. Germline-derived CDR1 and CDR2 are SGHDT and YYEEEE. Trimming left V 1 base short and J 5 bases short, with 12 bases between.

This clone occurred once. This chain joins TRBV29-1 and TRBJ1-3; D gene unclear. Germline V gene data show CDR1 as SQVTM and CDR2 as ANQGSEA. Trimming took 7 bases from V and 0 from J, leaving 13 bases between them. The CDR3 sequence is 14 residues long. The CDR3 is CSAARDVSGNTIYF. As DNA, the CDR3 is TGCAGCGCCGCGAGGGATGTCTCTGGAAACACCATATATTTT.

This chain connects TRBV18 to TRBJ2-3; 15 bases are shared with TRBD2. Trimming removed 1 base from V and 2 bases from J; junction bases left unmatched: 7. The CDR3 spans 19 residues. Per the germline V gene, CDR1 is KGHSH and CDR2 is LQKENI. The CDR3 coding sequence is TGTGCCAGCTCACCACGGACTGGACTAGCGGGGGGGGTCACAGATACGCAGTATTTT. As protein: CASSPRTGLAGGVTDTQYF.

Written as DNA, the CDR3 is TGTGCCAGCAGCCCCCCAGACCGGGGAGACAATGAGCAGTTCTTC. This sequence encodes CASSPPDRGDNEQFF. This rearrangement joins TRBV5-6 to TRBJ2-1; D is perhaps TRBD2 (5 bases). Germline V gene lookup returns CDR1 SGHDT and CDR2 YYEEEE. Trimming left V 4 bases short and J 5 bases short, with 16 bases between. The CDR3 runs 15 residues. Using reference TRBV5-6 and TRBJ2-1 for the parts outside the CDR3, the full variable domain is DAGVTQSPTHLIKTRGQQVTLRCSPKSGHDTVSWYQQALGQGPQFIFQYYEEEERQRGNFPDRFSGHQFPNYSSELNVNALLLGDSALYLCASSPPDRGDNEQFFGPGTRLTVL.

This clone was detected once. The rearrangement links TRBV5-1 to TRBJ2-1; 16 bases agree with TRBD2. The length of the CDR3 is 19 residues. V shed 4 bases and J 1 base; nucleotides not matched to a gene: 8. Germline CDR1 reads SGHRS; CDR2 reads YFSETQ. The CDR3 reads CASSPGTSGGARSYNEQFF. The CDR3 region has the DNA TGCGCCAGCAGCCCTGGGACTAGCGGGGGGGCCAGGTCCTACAATGAGCAGTTCTTC. Filled out from reference TRBV5-1 and TRBJ2-1, the complete variable domain reads KAGVTQTPRYLIKTRGQQVTLSCSPISGHRSVSWYQQTPGQGLQFLFEYFSETQRNKGNFPGRFSGRQFSNSRSEMNVSTLELGDSALYLCASSPGTSGGARSYNEQFFGPGTRLTVL.

The CDR3 coding sequence is TGTGCCAGCAGTCCCTCAGGGGGCGTGTTTCAAGCTTTCTTT. Translated, it gives CASSPSGGVFQAFF. The chain recombines TRBV6-2 or TRBV6-3 with TRBJ1-1; TRBD1 agrees at 8 bases. Trimming cost V 5 bases and J 9 bases; bases outside gene matches: 11. CDR1 and CDR2 (germline): MNHEY, SVGEGT. The CDR3 length is 14 residues.

V is TRBV5-1 and J is TRBJ2-2; D uncertain. The CDR3 is made up of 14 amino acids. Germline CDR1 is SGHRS and CDR2 is YFSETQ. Deletions cut 6 bases from V and 2 bases from J, with 11 bases between. The CDR3 DNA is TGCGCCAGCACCCCGACACTCAACACCGGGGAGCTGTTTTTT. Protein: CASTPTLNTGELFF.

This clone was seen only once. The chain has TRBV10-3 and TRBJ2-1; 8 bases map to TRBD2. The CDR3 totals 13 residues. CDR1 and CDR2 (germline): ENHRY, SYGVKD. The V and J ends lost 8 bases and 6 bases, in that order; junction bases with no gene match: 6. The CDR3 DNA reads as TGTGCCATCGGCGGACTAGCCGGCAATGAGCAGTTCTTC. Amino acid sequence: CAIGGLAGNEQFF.

This sequence joins TRBV30 and TRBJ1-4, with D possibly being TRBD1 (5 bases). V was trimmed by 8 bases and J by 6 bases, leaving 16 bases between them. The CDR3 has 13 amino acids. Looked up from germline, CDR1 is GTSNPN and CDR2 is SVGIG (reference sequence). The CDR3 DNA sequence: TGTGCCGGCGCCGGGGGACCCTATGAAAAACTGTTTTTT. The encoded protein is CAGAGGPYEKLFF.

This rearrangement joins TRBV11-2 to TRBJ2-3, with D perhaps TRBD1 (6 bases). Germline V gene sequence: CDR1 SGHAT, CDR2 FQNNGV. V was pared by 3 bases and J by 6 bases, with 13 bases between. CDR3 length equals 14 residues. The CDR3 sequence is CASSLGAGWDTQYF. CDR3 sequence (DNA): TGTGCCAGCAGCTTGGGGGCAGGGTGGGATACGCAGTATTTT.

This clone has a single count. This chain connects TRBV3-1 (or the pseudogene TRBV3-2) to TRBJ2-1; 16 bases are a match to TRBD2. After removal of 3 bases from V and 8 bases from J, the junction contained 7 bases not matched to a gene. Germline CDR1 and CDR2: LGHDT and YNNKEL (reference sequence). The CDR3 is made up of 17 amino acids. The chain's CDR3 is CASSHLGLAGGRDEQFF. CDR3 sequence (DNA): TGTGCCAGCAGCCATCTGGGACTAGCGGGGGGGCGCGATGAGCAGTTCTTC.

The chain combines TRBV5-1 with TRBJ1-2, with TRBD1 matching over 8 bases. Trimming removed 0 bases from V and 5 bases from J; junction bases left unmatched: 9. Germline V gene lookup returns CDR1 SGHRS and CDR2 YFSETQ. The CDR3 contains 16 residues. CDR3 region: CASSLEGQEGPYGYTF. In DNA form, the CDR3 reads TGCGCCAGCAGCTTGGAGGGACAGGAGGGACCATATGGCTACACCTTC. Full variable domain (missing parts from reference TRBV5-1 and TRBJ1-2): KAGVTQTPRYLIKTRGQQVTLSCSPISGHRSVSWYQQTPGQGLQFLFEYFSETQRNKGNFPGRFSGRQFSNSRSEMNVSTLELGDSALYLCASSLEGQEGPYGYTFGSGTRLTVV.

The DNA of the CDR3 is TGTGCCAGCAGATCGCGCGGGGGCAGCACAGATACGCAGTATTTT. Residues: CASRSRGGSTDTQYF. The chain recombines TRBV6-5 with TRBJ2-3; TRBD2 might be the D (7 bases). Germline V gene data show CDR1 as MNHEY and CDR2 as SVGAGI. The germline V and J ends were trimmed by 6 bases and 0 bases, with 13 bases remaining between them. The CDR3 consists of 15 residues.

V gene TRBV15 combines with J gene TRBJ2-7; D might be TRBD1 (6 bases). Per the germline V gene, CDR1 is LNHNV and CDR2 is YYDKDF (reference sequence). The germline V and J ends were trimmed by 5 bases and 4 bases, with 18 bases remaining between them. The CDR3 consists of 15 residues. CDR3 amino acids: CATSGGQPARYEQYF. The CDR3 DNA follows: TGTGCCACCAGCGGCGGACAGCCAGCACGTTACGAGCAGTACTTC.

This chain joins TRBV7-8 and TRBJ2-5; a weak D match, TRBD2 (6 bases). Germline-derived CDR1 and CDR2 are SGHVS and FQNEAQ. Trimming took 5 bases from V and 4 from J, leaving 14 bases between them. There are 14 residues in the CDR3. CDR3 protein: CASSAGRARETQYF. The CDR3 coding sequence is TGTGCCAGCAGCGCCGGGAGAGCGAGAGAGACCCAGTACTTC.

V and J are TRBV7-3 and TRBJ2-7, with TRBD2 identical over 7 bases. Losses at the gene ends were 5 bases for V and 7 bases for J; bases not matched to a gene: 8. The CDR3 runs 13 residues. Germline V lookup: CDR1 SGHTA, CDR2 FQGTGA. In nucleotides, the CDR3 is TGTGCCAGCAGCCTACAGCGGGGTGGGGAGCAGTACTTC. This sequence encodes CASSLQRGGEQYF.

The rearrangement links TRBV6-2 or TRBV6-3 to TRBJ1-5; unclear D gene. Between the trimmed V and J ends, which lost 2 bases and 4 bases, there was a span of 15 bases. CDR1 MNHEY and CDR2 SVGEGT come from the germline V gene. The CDR3 consists of 16 residues. The CDR3 nucleotides are TGTGCCAGCAGTTACGACCCCGCGGGGTGGAATCAGCCCCAGCATTTT. It yields the protein CASSYDPAGWNQPQHF.